The rows below give T cell receptor beta chains drawn from one sample of a study of T cells expressing NK-cell markers. TCRdb reanalyzed the 5' RACE reads, giving one entry per CDR3 protein sequence and no DNA. This table holds around 280,000 distinct CDR3 sequences. Sequencing was done on a sample of blood T cells: a sorted CD56 or NKG2C T cell subset, CD4+ or CD8+ T cells, or bulk PBMC T cells (not recorded which). These receptors were collected from a man between 18 and 29 years old in good health. The CDR3 runs from the conserved cysteine through the conserved F or W.

j_call: TRBJ1-2
v_call: TRBV6-5
cdr3_length: 13
cdr3_aa: CASSYEGGYGYTF

j_call: TRBJ2-3
v_call: TRBV19
cdr3_length: 16
cdr3_aa: CASSFGLAGEADTQYF

j_call: TRBJ2-1
v_call: TRBV29-1
cdr3_length: 13
cdr3_aa: CSFLRGGGNEQFF

j_call: TRBJ2-5
v_call: TRBV30
cdr3_length: 13
cdr3_aa: CAWNLQDPQTQYF

j_call: TRBJ2-3
v_call: TRBV12-3/TRBV12-4
cdr3_length: 13
cdr3_aa: CASTLRLSLEQYF

j_call: TRBJ1-5
v_call: TRBV12-3/TRBV12-4
cdr3_length: 14
cdr3_aa: CASAWQGEDQPQHF

j_call: TRBJ1-3
v_call: TRBV20-1
cdr3_length: 13
cdr3_aa: CSARRTAGNTIYF

j_call: TRBJ2-3
v_call: TRBV7-3
cdr3_length: 20
cdr3_aa: CASSQTPQVFSPMGTDTQYF

j_call: TRBJ1-6
v_call: TRBV5-6
cdr3_length: 16
cdr3_aa: CASSLYSGTGNSPLHF

j_call: TRBJ2-4
v_call: TRBV7-2
cdr3_length: 13
cdr3_aa: CASSAPSRNIQYF

j_call: TRBJ1-2
v_call: TRBV28
cdr3_length: 12
cdr3_aa: CASELGRDGYTF

j_call: TRBJ2-1
v_call: TRBV19
cdr3_length: 13
cdr3_aa: CASSSRSRDEQFF

j_call: TRBJ1-2
v_call: TRBV18
cdr3_length: 15
cdr3_aa: CASSGPTGPNYGYTF

j_call: TRBJ2-1
v_call: TRBV6-2/TRBV6-3
cdr3_length: 15
cdr3_aa: CASLRGTFSYNEQFF

j_call: TRBJ2-3
v_call: TRBV12-3/TRBV12-4
cdr3_length: 17
cdr3_aa: CASSPSSLAGRTDTQYF

j_call: TRBJ2-1
v_call: TRBV10-3
cdr3_length: 16
cdr3_aa: CASSPGGGDSYNEQFF

j_call: TRBJ1-6
v_call: TRBV19
cdr3_length: 15
cdr3_aa: CASSEFGTAVSPLHF

j_call: TRBJ2-1
v_call: TRBV3-1
cdr3_length: 17
cdr3_aa: CASSQAVGSPPHNEQFF

j_call: TRBJ2-3
v_call: TRBV27
cdr3_length: 16
cdr3_aa: CASAPLRASGSGTQYF

j_call: TRBJ2-1
v_call: TRBV20-1
cdr3_length: 18
cdr3_aa: CSARNLASGSLAYNEQFF

j_call: TRBJ2-1
v_call: TRBV12-3/TRBV12-4
cdr3_length: 12
cdr3_aa: CASRGTHNEQFF

j_call: TRBJ2-7
v_call: TRBV19
cdr3_length: 16
cdr3_aa: CASRPLRGQGVNEQYF

j_call: TRBJ2-5
v_call: TRBV5-4
cdr3_length: 14
cdr3_aa: CASSTQAGGETQYF